Sequencing of this T cell receptor beta chain was carried out in a study of CD8+ T cells in alopecia areata (dated by TCRdb to the late 2010s). Looking at the study overall: The treated patients took part in an open-label pilot trial in which moderate-to-severe alopecia areata was treated with oral tofacitinib at 5 to 10 mg twice daily. Tofacitinib was administered for 6 to 18 months, and 6 months of follow-up off drug were then conducted to assess delayed response and recurrence. Disease severity in treated patients was measured with the SALT score, which quantifies the percentage of affected scalp surface area. To study T cell clonal expansion in alopecia areata, the researchers applied high-throughput TCRbeta sequencing to both the C3H/HeJ mouse model and human patients. Human TCRbeta sequencing covered scalp tissue and sorted CD4+ and CD8+ peripheral blood T cells from patchy and totalis/universalis alopecia areata patients and healthy controls. Biopsies were taken from tofacitinib-treated patients at baseline and at 4 and 24 weeks of treatment, and a later scalp biopsy was taken in several of the tofacitinib-treated patients. Scalp clonality was compared among normal scalp (n=4), patchy alopecia areata scalp (n=8), and alopecia totalis/universalis scalp (n=8). RNA came from the PAXgene miRNA kit for fixed scalp, the miRNeasy kit for PBMCs, and the RNeasy kit for mouse skin. TCRbeta CDR3 regions were amplified by immunoSEQ multiplex PCR using 35 Vbeta forward and 13 Jbeta reverse primers. Paper-wide results and their limitations: Because the treated cohort was small and included a single nonresponder, larger studies are needed to assess links between baseline CD8+ expansion and response. Resident alphabeta T cells in normal human skin are also sequenced, complicating scalp TCR repertoire analysis, unlike mouse skin dominated by gammadelta T cells. Compared with normal scalp, lesional scalp had higher clonality and more expanded CD8+ clones, particularly in alopecia totalis/universalis, a pattern that suggests antigenic drive. Compared with mice, TCR sequences shared between patients were less clear, possibly partly because of HLA diversity across the patient population. Scalp clonality and the number of expanded CD8+ clones among the top 100 scalp clones were significantly decreased by tofacitinib. During tofacitinib treatment, many expanded lesional clones stuck around in both scalp and blood, and this persistence may partly explain why relapse happens after treatment is stopped.

Library preparation used the immunoSEQ multiplex PCR assay. For TCR sequencing, RNA was extracted from every sample and reverse transcribed into cDNA to serve as template. First-strand cDNA was synthesized using SuperScript III with a 2:1 mix of oligo-dT and random hexamers. A synthetic immune receptor repertoire was used to assess amplification bias, and residual bias was removed computationally. The study's own analysis went as follows. Raw reads were preprocessed to remove errors, and CDR3 was defined according to IMGT conventions as the region from the conserved cysteine to phenylalanine. Clonality was computed by normalizing Shannon entropy by log2 of the number of productive unique TCRs and subtracting the result from 1. Whether each scalp clone was CD4 or CD8 was inferred by checking scalp TCRbeta sequences against the CD4 and CD8 repertoires from sorted blood. The immuneACCESS repertoire file appears here via TCRdb, limited to in-frame rearrangements. These files lack a portion of the clones; in checked studies, under half of the deficit traces to unresolved V genes, and the cause of the others is not known. V, J and clone size were drawn from that table, and D and trimming were deduced from the DNA. Counted in this sample were about 100,000 clones; roughly 84% of them appeared once. The ten largest clones add up to around a quarter of the sample.

About this clone: Its antigen is still unknown. The record has no base qualities; no much larger clone is one base away.

From the germline V gene, CDR1 is SQVTM and CDR2 is ANQGSEA. The CDR3 spans 13 residues, from the cysteine through the phenylalanine. The kept DNA is CDR3 alone, 39 bases in frame from the first base. The label giving this sample's time point can be read as: roughly 26 weeks on oral tofacitinib. The intended sense of this specimen's treatment or condition label: oral pan-JAK inhibitor, 5-10 mg twice daily. Peripheral blood and lesional scalp punch biopsies were obtained from patients with alopecia areata. PBMCs were isolated by density centrifugation and stained for CD3, CD4 and CD8, after which CD4+ and CD8+ T cells were sorted on a FACSAria.

Sequencing was performed on CD8+ T cells sorted from blood, taken at week 24, from a patient treated with tofacitinib. The chain was built from TRBV29-1 and TRBJ1-2; the D gene is not confidently resolved. This receptor was taken from a human donor with alopecia areata. The sequenced DNA: TGCACCACTACCCGGTGGGAGGAGGATGGCTACACCTTC. Protein translation: CTTTRWEEDGYTF.